The T cell receptor beta chain under discussion was sequenced for a study of a mutant IDH1 vaccine in newly diagnosed glioma. The time point was: week 35, safety follow-up. What each vaccine dose contained was 300 ug of mutant IDH1 20-mer peptide, accompanied by topical imiquimod. With 4 bases removed from V and 2 bases from J, the gap between germline ends came to 9 bases. This CDR3 has 13 amino acids. The germline V gene encodes CDR1 LNHDA and CDR2 SQIVND (reference sequence). Some clones are missing from TCRdb's copy, which holds only in-frame ones; the method was immunoSEQ multiplex PCR. The sample shows about 27,000 clones, about three quarters of them seen only once. In the case of this clone: Its cognate antigen is unknown.

This sequence originates from a man in his forties or fifties with glioma. The sequencing used PBMCs, collected from a glioma patient whose treatment included an IDH1 peptide vaccine. The chain joins TRBV19 to TRBJ2-7; no reliable D call. CDR3 in amino acids: CASSRILAYEQYF. The CDR3 bases are TGTGCCAGTAGTAGAATTCTGGCCTACGAGCAGTACTTC.